The clone carrying this T cell receptor (beta chain) was detected only a few times. Antigen: not known. This cohort consisted of healthy bone marrow donors. Both 60 Vbeta primers and 13 Jbeta primers went into the PCR. Clones were sequenced by immunoSEQ multiplex PCR, and TCRdb holds only the in-frame ones, with some missing. The sample holds about 150,000 clones, roughly 80% seen once. The source of the sample is a study of cytomegalovirus exposure and HLA in healthy donors. Study findings and constraints: Most TCR sequences showed up rarely, but some public TCRs showed up in many donors. When the data were analyzed later, several of the most significant clusters appeared to be linked to common viral pathogens. Later analysis identified a missense DCLRE1C variant that was linked to TCR beta V- and J-gene trimming.

The sequenced sample was PBMCs. The clonotype comes from a man aged 25-40 years in good health and CMV-seropositive.

CDR3 amino acids: CASTTGGLEQPQHF. In nucleotides, the CDR3 is TGTGCCAGCACGACGGGGGGCCTGGAGCAGCCCCAGCATTTT. This chain joins TRBV2 and TRBJ1-5, with D possibly being TRBD1 (6 bases). Deletions cut 7 bases from V and 7 bases from J, with 17 bases between. The germline CDR1 and CDR2 sequences are SNHLY and FYNNEI. This CDR3 is built from 14 residues.